This record looks at one TCR beta chain sequence and its context. Its antigen remains unknown. The sample is drawn from a study of cytomegalovirus exposure and HLA in healthy donors. Whole-study context: The approximately 600 first-cohort repertoires shared a platform with the approximately 110 validation repertoires, as reported in a later analysis. Points from the study as a whole: Associated with cytomegalovirus, according to the listing, were 150 to 200 TCR beta chains. Both high specificity and high sensitivity reportedly marked the classifier's diagnosis of cytomegalovirus status.

Sequenced by immunoSEQ multiplex PCR; TCRdb stores in-frame clones only, minus some. The sample yields roughly 100,000 clones, roughly 86% seen once. This CDR3 is 15 amino acids long. CDR1 is SGHNT, CDR2 YENEEA, per germline. V was pared by 2 bases and J by 7 bases, with 2 bases of the junction left unmatched. Specimen: PBMCs. The receptor was isolated from a woman aged 18-30 years in good health and CMV-seropositive. The J gene is TRBJ2-1, the V gene TRBV11-3; 13 nucleotides agree with TRBD2. CDR3 sequence: CASSLRTSGGNEQFF. The DNA for the CDR3 is TGTGCCAGCAGCTTAAGGACTAGCGGGGGAAATGAGCAGTTCTTC.